This T cell receptor beta chain is from a study of blood T cell repertoires in COVID-19. In the original analysis: Quantification of nucleated cells was approximated via reference gene primer amplification. Sequenced by immunoSEQ multiplex PCR; TCRdb stores in-frame clones only, minus some. V and J calls plus clone size are reproduced from that table; the DNA served to infer D and trimming. This table holds under 300,000 clones, 75% to 95% found once. The CDR3 length is 13 residues. V lost 6 bases, J lost 4 bases, and 12 bases lay in between. This clonotype was obtained from a woman under 30 who had recovered from COVID-19. Sequenced sample: PBMCs or T cells enriched from blood (not recorded which). The chain joins TRBV12-3 or TRBV12-4 to TRBJ1-1, with D unclear. The CDR3 spells CASRRTGVTEAFF. DNA for the CDR3: TGTGCCAGCAGGAGAACCGGGGTCACTGAAGCTTTCTTT.